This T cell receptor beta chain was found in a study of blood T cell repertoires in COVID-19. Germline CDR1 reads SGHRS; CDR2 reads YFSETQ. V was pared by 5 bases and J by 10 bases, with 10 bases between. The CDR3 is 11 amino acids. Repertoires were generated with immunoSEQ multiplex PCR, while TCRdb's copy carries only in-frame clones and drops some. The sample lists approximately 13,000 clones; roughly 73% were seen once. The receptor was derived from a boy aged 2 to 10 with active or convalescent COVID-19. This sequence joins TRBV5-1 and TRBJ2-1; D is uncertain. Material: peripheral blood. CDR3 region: CASSFIGEQFF. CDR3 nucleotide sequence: TGCGCCAGCAGTTTTATCGGGGAGCAGTTCTTC.